The present TCR beta chain was sequenced within a study of blood T cell repertoires in COVID-19 (dated by TCRdb to 2020 to 2021). As for the study more broadly: Collaborator samples came from the United States, Italy and Spain and covered acute and convalescent phases of COVID-19. The repertoires were made available in a free public database intended to serve as a resource for research on the immune response to SARS-CoV-2. Subjects who had been exposed to COVID-19, were actively infected with it, or had recovered from it provided the deeply sampled blood TCRbeta repertoires that made up the dataset. The material from the prospective study consisted of cDNA or gDNA derived from T cells, B-cell-depleted T cells, or PBMCs. Nearly every sample came with metadata listing a de-identified subject ID, COVID-19 status, age in years and sex. Samples were obtained from the ongoing ImmuneRACE study (first 160 participants) and from 1,254 subjects provided by 6 global collaborators. Where available, HLA class I and class II types were obtained from metadata supplied by the sample provider rather than from assay-based typing.

Each collaborating institution followed its own protocols to collect whole blood in K2EDTA tubes. Collaborator samples were shipped for TCRbeta analysis as frozen whole blood, isolated PBMCs, or DNA extracted from either sample type. On this clone: No antigen is known for it. Base-call qualities are not available, and no considerably larger clone is one nucleotide away.

Here is what the overall study found, with its caveats: Clinical and demographic metadata were provided uncurated, with the amount varying by source and participant.

Sequences MNHNS (CDR1) and SASEGT (CDR2) are obtained from the germline V gene. Trimming takes 1 base from V and 4 bases from J, and the germline ends sit 22 bases apart. Including the terminal cysteine and phenylalanine, the CDR3 comprises 18 residues. The entry retains the CDR3 DNA only, 54 bases that are in frame from base 1. TCRbeta CDR3 regions were amplified from genomic DNA by means of the immunoSEQ Assay, a bias-controlled multiplex PCR. Regarding the original processing steps: The number of nucleated cells in each sample was estimated from the amplification of reference gene primers within the assay. To quantify the absolute abundance of each unique TCRbeta CDR3 rearrangement, sequence reads were collapsed and filtered. For each sample, productive Simpson clonality was calculated by taking the square root of Simpson's diversity index across productive rearrangements. The clones in this table, taken by TCRdb from immuneACCESS, are in-frame only. Not every clone is retained; where verified, under half of the shortfall comes from an unresolved V gene, and the cause of the rest is unknown. The V and J calls and the clone size are those of that table, but D and trimming were determined from the DNA. The sample yields under 300,000 clones; 80% to 90% were counted once. Approximately 10% of the sample goes to the ten largest clones.

The chain employs TRBV6-1 and TRBJ1-2; possibly the D gene is TRBD1, per 6 matching bases. The TCR sequence derives from a woman in her 70s with acute or convalescent COVID-19. Sequencing used peripheral blood. For the CDR3, the sequence is CASSEDIGVRGSLYGYTF. The DNA sequence reads TGTGCCAGCAGTGAAGACATTGGGGTCAGGGGAAGCCTCTATGGCTACACCTTC.